Each of the 5 T cell receptor beta chains below was sequenced from the same sample in a study of ipilimumab plus nivolumab after autologous stem cell transplantation. Clones were sequenced by immunoSEQ multiplex PCR, and TCRdb holds only the in-frame ones, with some missing. The sample carries more than 15,000 clones, around 80% recorded once. The input for sequencing was PBMCs, taken in a trial of ipilimumab plus nivolumab as post-transplant consolidation. The origin of the receptors is a male donor with diffuse large B-cell lymphoma.

The rearrangement uses TRBV5-1 and TRBJ2-4, with D perhaps given as TRBD1 or TRBD2 (6 bases each). In germline, CDR1 is SGHRS, CDR2 YFSETQ. This CDR3 is 17 amino acids long. V lost 4 bases, J lost 8 bases, and 25 bases lay in between. CDR3 sequence reads: CASSPEGVPGYSDIQYF. The CDR3 coding sequence is TGCGCCAGCAGCCCGGAGGGGGTACCTGGTTATTCGGACATTCAGTACTTC.

This clone was seen more than once but under ten times. The V call is TRBV11-3, the J call TRBJ2-2; tentatively, D is TRBD1 (6 bases). CDR3 length equals 14 residues. V was trimmed by 5 bases and J by 9 bases, leaving 16 bases between them. Germline assignment: CDR1 SGHNT and CDR2 YENEEA. CDR3 coding DNA: TGTGCCAGCAGCCGGACAGAGTTCCTAAGGGAGCTGTTTTTT. Protein: CASSRTEFLRELFF.

A remark on this clone: A junction boundary mismatches the germline segment, possibly from a read error. The CDR3 here is CASTGRTSGSSHNEQFF. CDR3 sequence (DNA): TGTGCCAGCACCGGAAGGACTAGCGGGAGCTCCCACAATGAGCAGTTCTTC. The gene calls are TRBV2 and TRBJ2-1; 13 positions agree with TRBD2. Germline V gives CDR1 SNHLY, CDR2 FYNNEI. The CDR3 runs 17 residues.

This chain connects TRBV29-1 to TRBJ2-3, with D perhaps matching TRBD1 or TRBD2 (5 bases each). The CDR3 runs to 15 residues. With 7 bases removed from V and 1 base from J, the gap between germline ends came to 18 bases. Germline values: CDR1 SQVTM, CDR2 ANQGSEA. The CDR3 sequence: CSALLGTTGTDTQYF. CDR3 coding DNA: TGCAGCGCTCTCCTAGGGACGACTGGCACAGATACGCAGTATTTT.

This sequence joins TRBV6-1 and TRBJ2-7; D is possibly TRBD2 (6 bases). The CDR3 has 15 residues. Trimming took off 4 bases at V and 3 bases at J, with 16 bases between the two ends. Looked up from germline, CDR1 is MNHNS and CDR2 is SASEGT. The CDR3 DNA sequence: TGTGCCAGCAGTGGGGGAGCGGGTCCCTTCTACGAGCAGTACTTC. Amino acids: CASSGGAGPFYEQYF.